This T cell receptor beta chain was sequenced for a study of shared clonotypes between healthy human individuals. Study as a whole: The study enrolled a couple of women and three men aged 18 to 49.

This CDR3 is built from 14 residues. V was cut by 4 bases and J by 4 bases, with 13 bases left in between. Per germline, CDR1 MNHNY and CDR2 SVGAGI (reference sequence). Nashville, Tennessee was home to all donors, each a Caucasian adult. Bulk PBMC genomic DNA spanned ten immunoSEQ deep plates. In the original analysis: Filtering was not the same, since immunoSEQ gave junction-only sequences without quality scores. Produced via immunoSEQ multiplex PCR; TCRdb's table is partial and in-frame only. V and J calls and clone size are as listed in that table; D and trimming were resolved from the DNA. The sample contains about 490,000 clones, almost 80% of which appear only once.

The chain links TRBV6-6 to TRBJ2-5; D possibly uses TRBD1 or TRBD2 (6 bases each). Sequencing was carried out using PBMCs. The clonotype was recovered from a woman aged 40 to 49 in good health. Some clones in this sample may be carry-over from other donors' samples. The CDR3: CASSWERGAETQYF. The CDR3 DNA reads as TGTGCCAGCAGTTGGGAGAGGGGGGCAGAGACCCAGTACTTC.